Below, 26 T cell receptor beta chains from the same sample are listed, as sequenced in a study of CXCR3-negative and CXCR3-positive naive CD8 T cells. The TRB libraries of cDNA were built by UMI-labeled 5' RACE. TCRdb re-called the 5' RACE reads, yielding one record per CDR3 amino acid sequence without DNA. There are tens of thousands of distinct CDR3 sequences in the sample, with about a quarter held by the top ten. The sequenced sample was memory CD8+ T cells from blood. All receptors derive from a human donor in good health. Some clones in this sample may be carry-over from other donors' samples.

The V gene is TRBV13, the J gene TRBJ1-1. The CDR3 length is 11 residues. Germline loops: CDR1 PRHDT, CDR2 FYEKMQ (reference sequence). CDR3 protein: CASSSNTEAFF.

The rearrangement links TRBV29-1 to TRBJ1-2; no DNA is available, so the TRBD1 call from TCRdb remains unchecked. The CDR3 has 11 amino acids. The germline gives CDR1 SQVTM, CDR2 ANQGSEA. CDR3 sequence: CSGDRGHGYTF.

The rearrangement joins TRBV29-1 to TRBJ2-3; TCRdb indicates TRBD2, and absent DNA this call remains unverified. The CDR3 has 15 residues. Germline CDR1 is SQVTM and CDR2 is ANQGSEA. The CDR3 reads CSVDGLAGDTDTQYF.

This chain connects TRBV29-1 to TRBJ2-7; absent DNA, TCRdb's TRBD2 call cannot be checked. The CDR3 totals 14 residues. Germline lookup yields CDR1 SQVTM and CDR2 ANQGSEA. CDR3: CSVDYGTASYEQYF.

This chain connects TRBV29-1 to TRBJ2-3; the TCRdb call, TRBD1, lacks DNA for checking. The V gene's germline CDR1 is SQVTM and CDR2 ANQGSEA. There are 13 residues in the CDR3. The CDR3 reads CSVEEGQGDTQYF.

The chain couples TRBV19 to TRBJ1-4; TCRdb selects TRBD1, and the lack of DNA leaves this call unchecked. Per germline, CDR1 LNHDA and CDR2 SQIVND (reference sequence). The CDR3 length is 16 residues. This CDR3 reads CATSDRVIATNEKLFF.

The chain links TRBV20-1 to TRBJ2-1. CDR3 length equals 14 residues. CDR1 is DFQATT, CDR2 SNEGSKA, per germline (reference sequence). CDR3 in amino acids: CSASLRSSYNEQFF.

V is TRBV25-1 and J is TRBJ1-4; with no DNA, the TCRdb D assignment of TRBD1 cannot be verified. This CDR3 has 16 amino acids. Looked up from germline, CDR1 is MGHDK and CDR2 is SYGVNS. The CDR3 sequence is CASSEGGATTNEKLFF.

The V call is TRBV27, the J call TRBJ2-7; with no DNA, the TCRdb D assignment of TRBD2 cannot be verified. The germline gives CDR1 MNHEY, CDR2 SMNVEV (reference sequence). The CDR3 runs 13 residues. CDR3 protein: CASTAGGTYEQYF.

The chain employs TRBV10-2 and TRBJ2-3; absent DNA, TCRdb's TRBD2 call cannot be checked. The CDR3 extends over 15 amino acids. CDR1 is WSHSY, CDR2 SAAADI, per germline. The CDR3 spells CASSDASLGGDTQYF.

This CDR3 is CASSALAGGGSPLHF. The chain links TRBV25-1 to TRBJ1-6. Germline values: CDR1 MGHDK, CDR2 SYGVNS. CDR3 length: 15 residues. Full variable domain (outside the CDR3, taken from reference TRBV25-1 and TRBJ1-6): EADIYQTPRYLVIGTGKKITLECSQTMGHDKMYWYQQDPGMELHLIHYSYGVNSTEKGDLSSESTVSRIRTEHFPLTLESARPSHTSQYLCASSALAGGGSPLHFGNGTRLTVT.

V gene TRBV7-6 combines with J gene TRBJ2-2; as DNA is missing, the TRBD2 call by TCRdb cannot be tested. Looked up from germline, CDR1 is SGHVS and CDR2 is FNYEAQ. This CDR3 region has 17 residues. The CDR3 loop reads CASSSTEGLRNTGELFF.

The J gene is TRBJ1-1, the V gene TRBV19; no DNA is available, so the TRBD1 call from TCRdb remains unchecked. From germline, CDR1 is LNHDA and CDR2 SQIVND (reference sequence). CDR3 length: 15 amino acids. This CDR3 reads CASSTPLTGRTEAFF.

This clonotype counts as medium-sized by frequency. Here the CDR3 reads CASSPPSGQYADTQYF. The chain couples TRBV11-3 to TRBJ2-3; TCRdb names TRBD2, which stays unverified in the absence of DNA. Germline V CDR1 and CDR2: SGHNT, YENEEA. The length of the CDR3 is 16 residues.

The chain uses TRBV29-1 and TRBJ2-7. CDR3 length: 12 residues. Germline CDR1 is SQVTM and CDR2 is ANQGSEA. This chain's CDR3 is CSVGGNGYEQYF.

This chain connects TRBV19 to TRBJ2-1; the TRBD2 assignment by TCRdb is unverifiable without DNA. Germline lookup yields CDR1 LNHDA and CDR2 SQIVND (reference sequence). CDR3 length equals 14 residues. The CDR3 region is CASSIGTSYNEQFF.

The chain employs TRBV11-3 and TRBJ2-1; TCRdb gives TRBD1 as the D gene, but with no DNA this cannot be confirmed. The CDR3 consists of 17 residues. Germline lookup yields CDR1 SGHNT and CDR2 YENEEA. The CDR3 protein is CASSSYRARTDLYEQFF. The variable domain in full, completed from reference TRBV11-3 and TRBJ2-1, reads EAGVVQSPRYKIIEKKQPVAFWCNPISGHNTLYWYLQNLGQGPELLIRYENEEAVDDSQLPKDRFSAERLKGVDSTLKIQPAELGDSAVYLCASSSYRARTDLYEQFFGPGTRLTVL.

V is TRBV7-8 and J is TRBJ2-1; no DNA is available, so the TRBD2 call from TCRdb remains unchecked. Germline CDR1 is SGHVS and CDR2 is FQNEAQ. This CDR3 contains 15 residues. The CDR3: CASSQLAGGPYEQFF.

The chain is built from TRBV5-1 and TRBJ2-2; as DNA is missing, the TRBD1 call by TCRdb cannot be tested. The V gene's germline CDR1 is SGHRS and CDR2 YFSETQ. This CDR3 has 16 residues. CDR3 protein: CASSYVPVKNTGELFF.

V and J are TRBV7-2 and TRBJ2-7; TCRdb names TRBD1, which stays unverified in the absence of DNA. CDR1 and CDR2 (germline): SGHTA, FQGNSA. CDR3 length: 13 residues. The CDR3 region is CASRDRAFSEQCF.

The rearrangement links TRBV28 to TRBJ2-2; TCRdb picks TRBD1, but there is no DNA to check that call. Germline CDR1 reads MDHEN; CDR2 reads SYDVKM. This CDR3 has 16 amino acids. The CDR3 protein is CASSSDRGNRAGELFF.

The CDR3 reads CASSSEGPGDIQYF. V usage is TRBV7-6 and J usage is TRBJ2-4; TCRdb's D gene call, TRBD2, goes unchecked for lack of DNA. The germline V gene encodes CDR1 SGHVS and CDR2 FNYEAQ. This CDR3 spans 14 amino acids.

The chain carries TRBV12-3 or TRBV12-4 and TRBJ2-2; checking the TCRdb D call of TRBD1 is not possible without DNA. The CDR3 length is 14 residues. The CDR3: CASTQTGITGELFF.

This chain uses TRBV5-1 with TRBJ2-2; the D call from TCRdb, TRBD1, cannot be confirmed without DNA. This CDR3 comprises 15 residues. Germline V gene lookup returns CDR1 SGHRS and CDR2 YFSETQ. This chain's CDR3 is CASSFWTGDTGELFF.

The V gene is TRBV19, the J gene TRBJ1-1; TCRdb designates TRBD1, a call that cannot be tested without DNA. CDR1 and CDR2 (germline): LNHDA, SQIVND (reference sequence). This CDR3 is 15 amino acids long. CDR3 loop: CASSGDRGHETEAFF.

This chain connects TRBV12-3 or TRBV12-4 to TRBJ2-2; the TRBD1 assignment by TCRdb is unverifiable without DNA. The CDR3 has 17 residues. CDR3 region: CASSPCGQERTPGSCFF.